Listed below are T cell receptor beta chains from one sample, sequenced in a study of low-dose radiotherapy and immunotherapy resistance in tumors. TCRdb itself ran the reads through MiXCR, one entry per CDR3 protein. The data show roughly 56,000 distinct CDR3 sequences, with about 25% seen just once and 5.5% to 8.5% held by the top ten. This specimen was PBMCs, taken after low-dose radiotherapy plus immunotherapy. Receptor source: a male donor with prostate cancer. The CDR3 runs from the conserved cysteine through the conserved F or W. D genes are given only for firm matches. Where a row states a size, it is once, few, many or the class of an expanded clone; other rows omit it.

DNA: TGTGCCAGCAGCTTATCTCGCGGGAGGTTCCATGAGCAGTTCTTC; CDR3: CASSLSRGRFHEQFF; D: TRBD2; V: TRBV7-3; J: TRBJ2-1; size: many
DNA: TGTGCCATCCCCAGGCTTAGCAATCAGCCCCAGCATTTT; CDR3: CAIPRLSNQPQHF; D: NA; V: TRBV10-3; J: TRBJ1-5; size: many
DNA: TGCGCCAGCAGACCCGCAGGGCGCGAGACCCAGTACTTC; CDR3: CASRPAGRETQYF; D: NA; V: TRBV5-1; J: TRBJ2-5; size: few
DNA: TGTGCCAGCAGTGGGGACAGGGCAGCAGATACGCAGTATTTT; CDR3: CASSGDRAADTQYF; D: TRBD1; V: TRBV3-1; J: TRBJ2-3; size: many
DNA: TGTGCCAGCAGCTGGACTAGCGGCGGGGAGCTGTTTTTT; CDR3: CASSWTSGGELFF; D: TRBD2; V: TRBV14; J: TRBJ2-2; size: many
DNA: TGTGCCAGCAGTGAAGTGCGGCAGGGCTTCGAGCAGTTCTTC; CDR3: CASSEVRQGFEQFF; D: NA; V: TRBV2; J: TRBJ2-1; size: many
DNA: TGTGCCAGCAGCTTGGAACTCAGGGGGGGGACTGAAGCTTTCTTT; CDR3: CASSLELRGGTEAFF; D: TRBD1; V: TRBV5-1; J: TRBJ1-1; size: many
DNA: TGCAGCGTTGACGGGGGGCTCAGCGAGCAGTACTTC; CDR3: CSVDGGLSEQYF; D: NA; V: TRBV29-1; J: TRBJ2-7; size: medium-sized
DNA: TGTGCCACCACCATCGGGCTAGACGGAATCACAGATACGCAGTATTTT; CDR3: CATTIGLDGITDTQYF; D: NA; V: TRBV6-2/TRBV6-3; J: TRBJ2-3; size: many
DNA: TGTGCCAGCAGTTACTCTCAGACAGCTGGAAACACCATATATTTT; CDR3: CASSYSQTAGNTIYF; D: NA; V: TRBV6-6; J: TRBJ1-3; size: many
DNA: TGTGCCAGCAGCCTAGGCGTGGGGGGAGAAGAGACCCAGTACTTC; CDR3: CASSLGVGGEETQYF; D: NA; V: TRBV7-2; J: TRBJ2-5; size: NA
DNA: TGTGCCAGCACCCCGGGGGGACCCAAAAACATTCAGTACTTC; CDR3: CASTPGGPKNIQYF; D: TRBD2; V: TRBV5-4; J: TRBJ2-4; size: many
DNA: TGCGCCAGCAGACACGGACAGGGTTGGACTGAAGCTTTCTTT; CDR3: CASRHGQGWTEAFF; D: TRBD1; V: TRBV5-1; J: TRBJ1-1; size: many
DNA: TGCAGCGTTCAGACAGGCGAGCAGTACTTC; CDR3: CSVQTGEQYF; D: NA; V: TRBV29-1; J: TRBJ2-7; size: many
DNA: TGTGCCAGTAGTGTGCAGGGGGCATATGAGCAGTACTTC; CDR3: CASSVQGAYEQYF; D: TRBD1; V: TRBV19; J: TRBJ2-7; size: many
DNA: TGCAGCGTTGATGGGGGAGTGATCTACAATGAGCAGTTCTTC; CDR3: CSVDGGVIYNEQFF; D: NA; V: TRBV29-1; J: TRBJ2-1; size: many
DNA: TGTGCCAGCAGCCGCAATAGCGGGGGTAGCAATGAGCAGTTCTTC; CDR3: CASSRNSGGSNEQFF; D: TRBD2; V: TRBV7-6; J: TRBJ2-1; size: many
DNA: TGTGCCAGCAGGGTAGACGGCAACACTGAAGCTTTCTTT; CDR3: CASRVDGNTEAFF; D: NA; V: TRBV6-2/TRBV6-3; J: TRBJ1-1; size: NA
DNA: TGCAGCGTTGAAGCCGTAGAGGGGGGGTACTTC; CDR3: CSVEAVEGGYF; D: NA; V: TRBV29-1; J: TRBJ2-5; size: many
DNA: TGTGCCAGCAGCTTAGAGGCTAGCGGGAGAGGAAATGAGCAGTTCTTC; CDR3: CASSLEASGRGNEQFF; D: TRBD2; V: TRBV7-6; J: TRBJ2-1; size: many
DNA: TGTGCCAGTCGGACAGGGGTTATAGAAGCTTTCTTT; CDR3: CASRTGVIEAFF; D: TRBD1; V: TRBV12-3/TRBV12-4; J: TRBJ1-1; size: many
DNA: TGTGCCAGCAGCTTAGGGGGACTACCTACAGATACGCAGTATTTT; CDR3: CASSLGGLPTDTQYF; D: TRBD2; V: TRBV7-8; J: TRBJ2-3; size: NA
DNA: TGCAGTGCTAGAGACAGGATACTAGCGGGGTTAAGAGAGACCCAGTACTTC; CDR3: CSARDRILAGLRETQYF; D: TRBD2; V: TRBV20-1; J: TRBJ2-5; size: many
DNA: TGTGCCAGCAAAAATGAACGACAGGCGACGAATCAGCCCCAGCATTTT; CDR3: CASKNERQATNQPQHF; D: NA; V: TRBV6-2/TRBV6-3; J: TRBJ1-5; size: many
DNA: TGTGCCAGCAGCCCCCTCCCGGGGCGGCAGGAGACCCAGTACTTC; CDR3: CASSPLPGRQETQYF; D: NA; V: TRBV7-2; J: TRBJ2-5; size: NA
DNA: TGTGCCAGCAGCTTGGAACTAGCGGACTACAATGAGCAGTTCTTC; CDR3: CASSLELADYNEQFF; D: TRBD2; V: TRBV5-4; J: TRBJ2-1; size: NA
DNA: TGCAGTGCTAGACCGTACCCCGGGACAGGGGGCGTCCAAGAGACCCAGTACTTC; CDR3: CSARPYPGTGGVQETQYF; D: TRBD1; V: TRBV20-1; J: TRBJ2-5; size: many
DNA: TGTGCCAGCAGCTTACGTAGGGGGCTTTCATACGAGCAGTACTTC; CDR3: CASSLRRGLSYEQYF; D: TRBD1; V: TRBV7-9; J: TRBJ2-7; size: many
DNA: TGTGCCAGCAGCTTAGCTTTGGGGGCCCAGAATCAGCCCCAGCATTTT; CDR3: CASSLALGAQNQPQHF; D: NA; V: TRBV7-9; J: TRBJ1-5; size: many
DNA: TGTGCCAGCAGTGACAGGGTACCGGGACTAGCGGGGTACAATGAGCAGTTCTTC; CDR3: CASSDRVPGLAGYNEQFF; D: TRBD2; V: TRBV6-1; J: TRBJ2-1; size: many
DNA: TGCAGTGCTAGAGATCGGGGACAGACCTACGAGCAGTACTTC; CDR3: CSARDRGQTYEQYF; D: TRBD1; V: TRBV20-1; J: TRBJ2-7; size: many
DNA: TGCGCCAGCGCCGAGGGACAGGGGAAGTACGAGCAGTACTTC; CDR3: CASAEGQGKYEQYF; D: TRBD1; V: TRBV4-3; J: TRBJ2-7; size: NA
DNA: TGTGCCAGCAGCTATAGCGGGAGGGTCTACAATGAGCAGTTCTTC; CDR3: CASSYSGRVYNEQFF; D: TRBD2; V: TRBV6-2/TRBV6-3; J: TRBJ2-1; size: NA
DNA: TGTGCCAGCAGCCAAGGACTTAGGGGTGGCCGGGGGTATGGCTACACCTTC; CDR3: CASSQGLRGGRGYGYTF; D: NA; V: TRBV4-2; J: TRBJ1-2; size: many
DNA: TGTGCCAGCACTGTCGGGAGGTTAGCTTTCTTT; CDR3: CASTVGRLAFF; D: NA; V: TRBV6-8; J: TRBJ1-1; size: many
DNA: TGTGCCAGCAGCCGGACCCTCCTAGCGGGGGGCGGGGGGGTCGAGCAGTACTTC; CDR3: CASSRTLLAGGGGVEQYF; D: TRBD2; V: TRBV7-2; J: TRBJ2-7; size: many
DNA: TGTGCCAGCAGCCGGGACAGCGCTCAAGAGACCCAGTACTTC; CDR3: CASSRDSAQETQYF; D: TRBD1; V: TRBV5-6; J: TRBJ2-5; size: many
DNA: TGTGCCAGCAGGCGGGACACCCGAGGAGAGACCCAGTACTTC; CDR3: CASRRDTRGETQYF; D: NA; V: TRBV7-9; J: TRBJ2-5; size: many
DNA: TGCAGTGCTATTCGGGGAGCGAATGAAAAGCTGTTTTTT; CDR3: CSAIRGANEKLFF; D: NA; V: TRBV20-1; J: TRBJ1-4; size: many
DNA: TGCAGTGCTTCAGACCCCACAGTGAACACTGAAGCTTTCTTT; CDR3: CSASDPTVNTEAFF; D: NA; V: TRBV20-1; J: TRBJ1-1; size: many
DNA: TGTGCCAGCAGACCGACTAGCGGTAACAATGAGCAGTTCTTC; CDR3: CASRPTSGNNEQFF; D: TRBD2; V: TRBV28; J: TRBJ2-1; size: many
DNA: TGTGCCAGCTCACCGAGTATCCAAGACAATGAGCAGTTCTTC; CDR3: CASSPSIQDNEQFF; D: NA; V: TRBV18; J: TRBJ2-1; size: many
DNA: TGCGCCAGCAGCCAAGACCGGACAGGGGGCTGGGAGACCCAGTACTTC; CDR3: CASSQDRTGGWETQYF; D: TRBD1; V: TRBV4-1; J: TRBJ2-5; size: many
DNA: TGCAGTGCGGGAGGGGGGCCGGGGTACAATGAGCAGTTCTTC; CDR3: CSAGGGPGYNEQFF; D: NA; V: TRBV20-1; J: TRBJ2-1; size: many
DNA: TGCGCCAGCAGCGAGACTGGGGCTAACACCGGGGAGCTGTTTTTT; CDR3: CASSETGANTGELFF; D: NA; V: TRBV5-1; J: TRBJ2-2; size: NA
DNA: TGTGCCAGCAGTCTCCGGCGGGAGGGGTCAGATACGCAGTATTTT; CDR3: CASSLRREGSDTQYF; D: TRBD2; V: TRBV25-1; J: TRBJ2-3; size: many
DNA: TGTGCCAGCAGCGGCTTCTCTCGCACAGATACGCAGTATTTT; CDR3: CASSGFSRTDTQYF; D: NA; V: TRBV3-1; J: TRBJ2-3; size: many
DNA: TGTGCCAGCAGTTTATTCCTTCTGGCACCTAGCACAGATACGCAGTATTTT; CDR3: CASSLFLLAPSTDTQYF; D: NA; V: TRBV28; J: TRBJ2-3; size: many
DNA: TGTGCCAGCAGAAACACAGGGGACACCGGGGAGCTGTTTTTT; CDR3: CASRNTGDTGELFF; D: TRBD1; V: TRBV7-2; J: TRBJ2-2; size: many
DNA: TGTGCCAGCAGCGACACGGGGGGGAGCACAGATACGCAGTATTTT; CDR3: CASSDTGGSTDTQYF; D: TRBD2; V: TRBV2; J: TRBJ2-3; size: many
DNA: TGTGCCAGTACCAAATCGACAGGGGCCGGAGTTCAAGAGACCCAGTACTTC; CDR3: CASTKSTGAGVQETQYF; D: TRBD1; V: TRBV19; J: TRBJ2-5; size: few
DNA: TGTGCCAGCAGTTACACGACTAGCGGGAGTATCTACGAGCAGTACTTC; CDR3: CASSYTTSGSIYEQYF; D: TRBD2; V: TRBV6-2/TRBV6-3; J: TRBJ2-7; size: many
DNA: TGTGCCAGCAGCCGGGGACAGAGCTCTAGTAACACCATATATTTT; CDR3: CASSRGQSSSNTIYF; D: TRBD1; V: TRBV6-2/TRBV6-3; J: TRBJ1-3; size: NA
DNA: TGTGCCAGCAGCTTAGGTCCGGCCCCCCGGTACAATGAGCAGTTCTTC; CDR3: CASSLGPAPRYNEQFF; D: NA; V: TRBV11-2; J: TRBJ2-1; size: many
DNA: TGCGCCAGCAGCTTGGGACAGGGATTCTCCTACGAGCAGTACTTC; CDR3: CASSLGQGFSYEQYF; D: TRBD1; V: TRBV5-1; J: TRBJ2-7; size: many
DNA: TGTGCCAGCAGTGAATACAATGAGCAGTTCTTC; CDR3: CASSEYNEQFF; D: NA; V: TRBV7-6; J: TRBJ2-1; size: many
DNA: TGCAGTGCTAGATGGACCGGGTCGGAGCAGTTCTTC; CDR3: CSARWTGSEQFF; D: NA; V: TRBV20-1; J: TRBJ2-1; size: many